The clone carrying this TCR beta chain was picked up a small number of times. The source of the sample is a study of T cell repertoires in cytomegalovirus infection. Study background: Matching HLA type and CMV infection were both indicated by public TCR beta signatures.

Trimming pared 10 bases from V and 2 bases from J, leaving 14 bases between. The CDR3 consists of 13 residues. CDR1 ENHRY and CDR2 SYGVKD come from the germline V gene. MiXCR, applied by TCRdb to the reads, yields one record per CDR3 protein. The sample lists roughly 180,000 distinct CDR3 sequences, approximately 28% occurring once. The receptor was isolated from a human donor in good health (CMV status not recorded). Some clones in this sample may be carry-over from other donors' samples. The specimen sequenced was PBMCs. This sequence joins TRBV10-3 and TRBJ1-2; tentatively, D is TRBD1 (6 bases). The CDR3 region has the DNA TGTGCCACCCTACAGGGAAGGAACTATGGCTACACCTTC. As protein: CATLQGRNYGYTF.